One T cell receptor (beta chain) is described in this entry. One end of the junction varies from germline; a read error may be responsible. Per germline, CDR1 SSHAT and CDR2 FNYEAQ (reference sequence). The CDR3 length is 15 residues. PCR primers comprised 60 Vbeta and 13 Jbeta primers. Generated by immunoSEQ multiplex PCR, the TCRdb table keeps only in-frame clones and is missing some. The data contain some 150,000 clones, 60% to 75% of them singletons. This record belongs to a study of cytomegalovirus exposure and HLA in healthy donors. This receptor was identified in a man aged 25-45 years in good health and CMV-seronegative. The sequenced sample consisted of PBMCs. J is TRBJ2-5 and V is TRBV7-7, with D possibly being TRBD1 (6 bases). CDR3: CASSLATGLSETQYF. DNA of the CDR3: TGTGCTAGCAGCTTAGCGACAGGCCTATCAGAGACCCAGTACTTC.